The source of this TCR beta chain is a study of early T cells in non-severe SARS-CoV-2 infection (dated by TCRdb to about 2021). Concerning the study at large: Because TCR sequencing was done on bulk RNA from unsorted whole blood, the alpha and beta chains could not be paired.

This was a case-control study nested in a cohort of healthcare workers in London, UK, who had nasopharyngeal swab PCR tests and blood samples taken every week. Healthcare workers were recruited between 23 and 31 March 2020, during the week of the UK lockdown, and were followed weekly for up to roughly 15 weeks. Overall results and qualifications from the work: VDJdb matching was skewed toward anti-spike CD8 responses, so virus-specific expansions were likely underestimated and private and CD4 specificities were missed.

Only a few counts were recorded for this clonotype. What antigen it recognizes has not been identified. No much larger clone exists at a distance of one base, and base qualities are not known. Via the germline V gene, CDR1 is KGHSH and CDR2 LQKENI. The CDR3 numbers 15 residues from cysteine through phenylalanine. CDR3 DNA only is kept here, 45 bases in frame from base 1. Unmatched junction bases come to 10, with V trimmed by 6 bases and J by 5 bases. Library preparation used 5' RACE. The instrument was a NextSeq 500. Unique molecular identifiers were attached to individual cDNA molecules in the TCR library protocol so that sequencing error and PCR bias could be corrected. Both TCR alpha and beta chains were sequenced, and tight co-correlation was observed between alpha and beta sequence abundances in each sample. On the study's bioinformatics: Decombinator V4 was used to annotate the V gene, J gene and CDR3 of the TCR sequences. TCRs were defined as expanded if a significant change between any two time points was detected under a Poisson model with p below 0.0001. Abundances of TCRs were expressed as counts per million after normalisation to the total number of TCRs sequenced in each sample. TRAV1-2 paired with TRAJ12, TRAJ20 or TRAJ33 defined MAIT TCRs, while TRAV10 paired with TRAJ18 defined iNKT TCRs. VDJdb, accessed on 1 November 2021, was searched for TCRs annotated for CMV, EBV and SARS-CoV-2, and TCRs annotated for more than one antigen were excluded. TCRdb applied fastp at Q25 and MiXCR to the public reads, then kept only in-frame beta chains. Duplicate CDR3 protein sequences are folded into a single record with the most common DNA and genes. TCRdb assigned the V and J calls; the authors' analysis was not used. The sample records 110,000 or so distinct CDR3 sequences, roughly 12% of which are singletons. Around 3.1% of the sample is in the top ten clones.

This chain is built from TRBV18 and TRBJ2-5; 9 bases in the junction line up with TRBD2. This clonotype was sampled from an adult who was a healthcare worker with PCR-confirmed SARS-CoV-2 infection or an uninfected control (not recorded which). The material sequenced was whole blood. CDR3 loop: CASSSLAGIPETQYF. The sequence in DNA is TGTGCCAGCTCCTCCCTAGCGGGGATTCCCGAGACCCAGTACTTC.